These 16 T cell receptor beta chains were sequenced from one sample in a study of blood T cell repertoires in COVID-19. The table came from immunoSEQ multiplex PCR; TCRdb's copy has only in-frame clones and leaves some out. The table has roughly 180,000 clones, over 70% seen once; the top ten hold approximately 15%. The specimen was peripheral blood. The receptors were gathered from a man in his 60s with active or convalescent COVID-19.

The rearrangement uses TRBV7-9 and TRBJ1-1, with 7 bases matching TRBD1. After removal of 5 bases from V and 5 bases from J, the junction contained 11 bases not matched to a gene. The CDR3 runs to 15 residues. From germline, CDR1 is SEHNR and CDR2 FQNEAQ (reference sequence). The CDR3, as DNA: TGTGCCAGCAGCAGCCGACAGGGAATAAGGACTGAAGCTTTCTTT. Amino acids: CASSSRQGIRTEAFF.

This clone was seen more than once but under ten times. V usage is TRBV4-1 and J usage is TRBJ2-7, with D tentatively TRBD1 (6 bases). The V gene lost 0 bases and the J gene lost 7 bases, with 13 bases spanning the gap. Germline loops: CDR1 MGHRA, CDR2 YSYEKL. The CDR3 contains 14 residues. CDR3 in DNA: TGCGCCAGCAGCCAAGAACAGGGTTCAGGGGAGCAGTACTTC. Translating gives CASSQEQGSGEQYF.

This clone was detected only once. The V call is TRBV2, the J call TRBJ2-1; unclear D gene. V was pared by 7 bases and J by 3 bases, with 10 bases between. The CDR3 has 13 amino acids. In germline, CDR1 is SNHLY, CDR2 FYNNEI. CDR3 coding DNA: TGTGCCAGCAAAGCCTCTGGCTACAATGAGCAGTTCTTC. Protein product: CASKASGYNEQFF. The full variable domain, in which reference TRBV2 and TRBJ2-1 provide the parts outside the CDR3, is EPEVTQTPSHQVTQMGQEVILRCVPISNHLYFYWYRQILGQKVEFLVSFYNNEISEKSEIFDDQFSVERPDGSNFTLKIRSTKLEDSAMYFCASKASGYNEQFFGPGTRLTVL.

This chain connects TRBV2 to TRBJ2-4; D gene uncertain. The CDR3 covers 16 residues. Germline CDR1 and CDR2: SNHLY and FYNNEI. Trimming removed 2 bases from V and 0 bases from J, with 11 bases in between. The CDR3, as DNA: TGTGCCAGCAGTGAAAGGTCGACACTAGCCAAAAACATTCAGTACTTC. Translating it yields CASSERSTLAKNIQYF. Full variable domain (rest looked up from reference TRBV2 and TRBJ2-4): EPEVTQTPSHQVTQMGQEVILRCVPISNHLYFYWYRQILGQKVEFLVSFYNNEISEKSEIFDDQFSVERPDGSNFTLKIRSTKLEDSAMYFCASSERSTLAKNIQYFGAGTRLSVL.

The chain is built from TRBV7-3 and TRBJ2-1; D unclear. The CDR3 covers 13 residues. Trimming took off 6 bases at V and 11 bases at J, with 17 bases between the two ends. Germline CDR1 reads SGHTA; CDR2 reads FQGTGA. CDR3 residues: CASSLRGTAQQFF. CDR3 DNA sequence: TGTGCCAGCAGTCTCCGAGGAACCGCCCAGCAGTTCTTC.

The chain couples TRBV5-1 to TRBJ2-3; 11 nucleotides align to TRBD1. This CDR3 has 17 residues. From germline, CDR1 is SGHRS and CDR2 YFSETQ. With 2 bases clipped from V and 1 base from J, the junction kept 6 bases outside the gene matches. The CDR3 loop reads CASSFLGTGGGTDTQYF. The DNA of the CDR3 is TGCGCCAGCAGCTTCCTCGGGACAGGGGGAGGCACAGATACGCAGTATTTT.

This chain uses TRBV6-5 with TRBJ1-5, with D perhaps TRBD1 (6 bases). Trimming took off 6 bases at V and 6 bases at J, with 18 bases between the two ends. The germline V gene has CDR1 MNHEY and CDR2 SVGAGI. The CDR3 extends over 15 amino acids. CDR3 loop: CASSPMDRIGQPQHF. CDR3 coding DNA: TGTGCCAGCAGCCCCATGGACAGAATCGGTCAGCCCCAGCATTTT.

This clone was counted once. V usage is TRBV25-1 and J usage is TRBJ2-7, with TRBD2 matching over 8 bases. The CDR3 consists of 13 residues. The V gene end was trimmed by 1 base and the J gene end by 7 bases; junction bases not matched to a gene: 3. Germline CDR1 reads MGHDK; CDR2 reads SYGVNS. CDR3 nucleotides: TGTGCCAGCAGTGAATGGACTAGCTGGGAGCAGTACTTC. It translates to CASSEWTSWEQYF.

The J gene is TRBJ1-4, the V gene TRBV2; D remains unclear. V was cut by 10 bases and J by 8 bases, with 17 bases left in between. CDR1 and CDR2 from the germline V gene are SNHLY and FYNNEI. The CDR3 is 13 amino acids. The CDR3 region has the DNA TGTGCCACTAATCCGGGAGTCGGCGAAAAACTGTTTTTT. It translates to CATNPGVGEKLFF.

The rearrangement links TRBV7-2 to TRBJ1-1, with D possibly TRBD1 on 6 matching bases. CDR1 is SGHTA, CDR2 FQGNSA, per germline. This CDR3 region has 13 residues. The V gene lost 1 base and the J gene lost 5 bases, with 8 bases spanning the gap. The CDR3 sequence is CASSLGGGTEAFF. CDR3 DNA: TGTGCCAGCAGCTTAGGAGGGGGAACTGAAGCTTTCTTT.

As for this clone: The germline gene is not matched at one end of the junction; a read error may be the cause. The V gene is TRBV20-1, the J gene TRBJ1-5, with 9 bases fitting TRBD1. Germline V gene lookup returns CDR1 DFQATT and CDR2 SNEGSKA (reference sequence). The CDR3 totals 11 residues. The CDR3: CSAQAGTGPVF. The CDR3 nucleotides are TGCAGTGCCCAAGCCGGGACAGGGCCCGTTTTT.

On this clone: This CDR3 is also generated by other DNA sequences in the sample. The CDR3 DNA is TGTGCCAGCAGTCCGCAGGGTTACGAGCAGTACTTC. It yields the protein CASSPQGYEQYF. This rearrangement joins TRBV27 to TRBJ2-7; possible D gene TRBD1, 5 bases. CDR3 length: 12 residues. The V gene's germline CDR1 is MNHEY and CDR2 SMNVEV (reference sequence). The V end lost 5 bases, the J end lost 4 bases, and 9 bases lay between the germline ends.

Comments on this clone: This same CDR3 is encoded by further DNA sequences in the sample. The V gene is TRBV18, the J gene TRBJ2-7, with D possibly matching TRBD1 (6 bases). This CDR3 comprises 13 residues. V was shortened by 6 bases and J by 4 bases, with 13 bases between the two germline ends. CDR1 KGHSH and CDR2 LQKENI come from the germline V gene. The CDR3 region is CASSRGQTYEQYF. DNA for the CDR3: TGTGCCAGCTCGCGAGGACAGACTTACGAGCAGTACTTC.

J is TRBJ2-6 and V is TRBV6-5; no clear D. This CDR3 is 15 amino acids long. Trimming removed 4 bases at V and 3 bases at J, with 10 bases between. Germline CDR1 reads MNHEY; CDR2 reads SVGAGI. CDR3: CASSSTPFGANVLTF. In nucleotides, the CDR3 is TGTGCCAGCAGTTCGACACCCTTTGGGGCCAACGTCCTGACTTTC.

The chain joins TRBV6-2 or TRBV6-3 to TRBJ2-1, with 7 bases matching TRBD1. CDR1 is MNHEY, CDR2 SVGEGT, per germline. With V trimmed by 6 bases and J by 2 bases, 16 bases remained unmatched. The CDR3 extends over 18 amino acids. CDR3 residues: CASSSPEDRPIAYNEQFF. CDR3 DNA: TGTGCCAGCAGCTCCCCCGAGGACAGGCCAATAGCCTACAATGAGCAGTTCTTC.

The gene calls are TRBV5-1 and TRBJ2-1; 10 bases map to TRBD2. Per germline, CDR1 SGHRS and CDR2 YFSETQ. The J segment lost 0 bases and the V segment lost 2 bases, leaving 20 bases of the junction unmatched. The CDR3 loop spans 22 amino acids. The DNA for the CDR3 is TGCGCCAGCAGCTTTTACGGCCCCCTAGCGGGAGTCATTTTCAGCTCCTACAATGAGCAGTTCTTC. Encoded protein: CASSFYGPLAGVIFSSYNEQFF.